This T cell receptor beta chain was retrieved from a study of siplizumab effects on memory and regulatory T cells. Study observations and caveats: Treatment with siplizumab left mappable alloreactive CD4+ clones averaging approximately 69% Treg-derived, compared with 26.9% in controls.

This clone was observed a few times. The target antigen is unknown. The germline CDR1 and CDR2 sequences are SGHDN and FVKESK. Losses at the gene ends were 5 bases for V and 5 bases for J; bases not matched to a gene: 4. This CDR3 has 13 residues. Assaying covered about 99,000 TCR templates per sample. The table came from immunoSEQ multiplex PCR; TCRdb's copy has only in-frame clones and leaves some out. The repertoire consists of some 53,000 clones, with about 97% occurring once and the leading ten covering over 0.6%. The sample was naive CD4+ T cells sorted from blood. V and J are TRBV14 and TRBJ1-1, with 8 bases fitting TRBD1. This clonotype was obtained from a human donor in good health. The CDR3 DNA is TGTGCCAGCAGCAGAACAGGGGGGACTGAAGCTTTCTTT. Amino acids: CASSRTGGTEAFF.